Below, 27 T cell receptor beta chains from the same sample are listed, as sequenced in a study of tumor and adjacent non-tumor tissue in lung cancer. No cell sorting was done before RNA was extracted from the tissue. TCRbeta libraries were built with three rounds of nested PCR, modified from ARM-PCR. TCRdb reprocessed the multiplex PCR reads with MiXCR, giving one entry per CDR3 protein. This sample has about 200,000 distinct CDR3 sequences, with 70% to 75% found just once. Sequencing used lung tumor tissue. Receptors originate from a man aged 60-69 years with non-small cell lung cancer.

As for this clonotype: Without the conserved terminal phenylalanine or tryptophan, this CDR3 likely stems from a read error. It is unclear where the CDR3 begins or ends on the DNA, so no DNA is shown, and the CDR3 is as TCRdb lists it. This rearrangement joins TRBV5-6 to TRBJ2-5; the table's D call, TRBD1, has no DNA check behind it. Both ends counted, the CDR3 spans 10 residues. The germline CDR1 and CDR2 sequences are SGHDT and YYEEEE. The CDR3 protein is CASPGGNPVL.

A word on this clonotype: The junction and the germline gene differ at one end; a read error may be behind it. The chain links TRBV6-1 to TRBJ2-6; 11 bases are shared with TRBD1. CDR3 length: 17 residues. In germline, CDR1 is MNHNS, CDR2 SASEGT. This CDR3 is CASRRTGGEAGANDLTF. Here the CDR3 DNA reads TGTGCCAGCAGGAGGACAGGGGGCGAAGCTGGGGCCAACGACCTGACTTTC.

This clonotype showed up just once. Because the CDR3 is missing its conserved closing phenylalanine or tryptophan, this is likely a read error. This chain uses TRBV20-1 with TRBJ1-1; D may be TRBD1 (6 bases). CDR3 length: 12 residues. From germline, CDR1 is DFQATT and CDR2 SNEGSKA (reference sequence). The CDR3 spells CSARAGHTKAFI. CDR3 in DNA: TGCAGTGCTAGGGCGGGACACACTAAAGCTTTCATT.

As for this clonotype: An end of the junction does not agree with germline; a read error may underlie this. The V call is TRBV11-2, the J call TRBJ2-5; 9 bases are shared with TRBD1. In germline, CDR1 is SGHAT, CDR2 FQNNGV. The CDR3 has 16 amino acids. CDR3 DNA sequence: TGTGCTAGCAGGTACAGGGGGCGACGTGGTTGGGAGACCCAGTACTTC. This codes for CASRYRGRRGWETQYF.

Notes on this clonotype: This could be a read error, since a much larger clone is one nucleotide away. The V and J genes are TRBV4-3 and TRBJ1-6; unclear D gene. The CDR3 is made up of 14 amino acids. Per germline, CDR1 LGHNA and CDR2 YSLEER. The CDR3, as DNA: TGCGCCAGCAGCCAAGCCTACATGGGTTCACTCCTCCACTTT. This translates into CASSQAYMGSLLHF.

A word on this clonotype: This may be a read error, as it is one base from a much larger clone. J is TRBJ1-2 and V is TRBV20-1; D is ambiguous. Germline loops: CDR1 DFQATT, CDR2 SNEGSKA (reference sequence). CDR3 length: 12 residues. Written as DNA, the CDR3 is TGCAGTGCTGTCGACAACCACTATGGCTGCACCTTC. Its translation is CSAVDNHYGCTF.

CDR3 bases: TGTGCCATCAGGAAGAGCGCGTCTAGCACAGATACGCAGTATTTT. This codes for CAIRKSASSTDTQYF. The chain is built from TRBV10-3 and TRBJ2-3, with D unresolved. Looked up from germline, CDR1 is ENHRY and CDR2 is SYGVKD. The CDR3 runs to 15 residues. The V end was cut by 6 bases, the J end by 0 bases, with 13 bases between.

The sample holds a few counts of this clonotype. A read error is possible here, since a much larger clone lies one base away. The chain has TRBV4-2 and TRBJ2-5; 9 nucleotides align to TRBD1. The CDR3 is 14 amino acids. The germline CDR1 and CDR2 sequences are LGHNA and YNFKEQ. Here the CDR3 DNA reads TGTGTCAGCAGCCAAACAGGGGGCAAAGAGACCCAGTACTTC. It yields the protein CVSSQTGGKETQYF.

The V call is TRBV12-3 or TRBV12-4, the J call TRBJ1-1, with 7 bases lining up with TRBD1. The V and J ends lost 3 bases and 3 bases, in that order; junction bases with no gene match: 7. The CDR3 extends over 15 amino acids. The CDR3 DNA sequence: TGTGCCAGCAGTTTCCAGACAGGGACGGACACTGAAGCTTTCTTT. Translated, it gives CASSFQTGTDTEAFF.

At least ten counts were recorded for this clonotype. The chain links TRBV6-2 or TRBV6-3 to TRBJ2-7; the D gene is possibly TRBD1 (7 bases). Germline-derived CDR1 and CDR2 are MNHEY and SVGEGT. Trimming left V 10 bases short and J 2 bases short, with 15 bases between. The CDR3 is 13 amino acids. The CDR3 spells CATPGDSTYEQYF. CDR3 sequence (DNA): TGTGCCACCCCGGGGGACAGTACCTACGAGCAGTACTTC.

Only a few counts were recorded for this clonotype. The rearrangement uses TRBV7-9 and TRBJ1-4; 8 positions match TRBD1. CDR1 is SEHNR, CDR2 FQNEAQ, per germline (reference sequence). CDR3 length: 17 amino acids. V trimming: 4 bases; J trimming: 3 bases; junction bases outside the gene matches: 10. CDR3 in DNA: TGTGCCAGCAGCTCTCCGGACAGGGTCGGCTCTAATGAAAAACTGTTTTTT. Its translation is CASSSPDRVGSNEKLFF.

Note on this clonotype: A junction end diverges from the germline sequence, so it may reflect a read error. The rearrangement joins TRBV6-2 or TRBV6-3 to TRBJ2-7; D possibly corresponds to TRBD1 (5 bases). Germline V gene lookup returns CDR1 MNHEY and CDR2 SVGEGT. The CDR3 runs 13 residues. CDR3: CVSRPSTAYEQYF. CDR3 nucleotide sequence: TGTGTCAGCAGACCCTCGACAGCCTACGAGCAGTACTTC.

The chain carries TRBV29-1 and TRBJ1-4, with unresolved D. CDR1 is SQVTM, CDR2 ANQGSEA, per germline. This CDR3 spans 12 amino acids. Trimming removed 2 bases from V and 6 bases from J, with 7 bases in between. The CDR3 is CSVEQSDEKLFF. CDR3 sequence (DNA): TGCAGCGTTGAACAGTCAGATGAAAAACTGTTTTTT.

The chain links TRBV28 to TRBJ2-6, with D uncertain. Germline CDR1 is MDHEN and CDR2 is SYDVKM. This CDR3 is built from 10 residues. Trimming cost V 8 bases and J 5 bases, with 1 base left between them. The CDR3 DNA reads TGTGCCAGCCGGGCCAACGTCCTGACTTTC. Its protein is CASRANVLTF.

For the CDR3, the DNA is TGTGCCAGCAGTCATCTAGGGGGCTACGAGCAGTACTTC. This encodes CASSHLGGYEQYF. This chain connects TRBV6-6 to TRBJ2-7; D perhaps matches TRBD1 (6 bases). Germline values: CDR1 MNHNY, CDR2 SVGAGI (reference sequence). Trimming took off 5 bases at V and 3 bases at J, with 11 bases between the two ends. The CDR3 totals 13 residues.

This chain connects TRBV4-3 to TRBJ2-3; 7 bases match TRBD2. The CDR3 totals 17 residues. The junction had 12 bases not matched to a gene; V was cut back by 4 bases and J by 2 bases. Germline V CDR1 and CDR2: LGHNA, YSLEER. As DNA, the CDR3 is TGCGCCAGCAGCCTCCCGACTAGCCCCATTTCCACAGATACGCAGTATTTT. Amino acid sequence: CASSLPTSPISTDTQYF.

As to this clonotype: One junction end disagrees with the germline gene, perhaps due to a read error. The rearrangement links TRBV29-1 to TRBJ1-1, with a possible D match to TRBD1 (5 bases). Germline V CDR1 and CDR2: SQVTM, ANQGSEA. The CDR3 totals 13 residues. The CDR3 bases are TGCAGCGTTTTTCCCAGGGCCAACACTAAAGCATTCTTT. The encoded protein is CSVFPRANTKAFF.

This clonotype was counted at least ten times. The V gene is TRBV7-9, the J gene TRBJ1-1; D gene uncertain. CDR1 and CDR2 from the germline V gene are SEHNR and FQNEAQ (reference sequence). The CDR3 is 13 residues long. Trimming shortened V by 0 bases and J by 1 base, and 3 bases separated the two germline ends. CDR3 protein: CASSLAGNTEAFF. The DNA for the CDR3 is TGTGCCAGCAGCTTAGCTGGGAACACTGAAGCTTTCTTT.

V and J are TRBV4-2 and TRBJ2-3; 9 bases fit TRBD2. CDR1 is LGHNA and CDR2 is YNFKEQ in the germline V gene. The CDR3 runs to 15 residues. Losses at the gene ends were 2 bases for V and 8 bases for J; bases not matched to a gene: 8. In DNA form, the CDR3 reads TGTGCCAGCAGCCAACTAGCGGGGAGCCCCGGTACGCAGTATTTT. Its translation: CASSQLAGSPGTQYF.

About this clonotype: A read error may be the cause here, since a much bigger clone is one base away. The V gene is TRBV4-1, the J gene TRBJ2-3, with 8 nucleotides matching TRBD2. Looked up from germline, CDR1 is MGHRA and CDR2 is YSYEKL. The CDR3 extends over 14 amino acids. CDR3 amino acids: CASSGRGATDAQYF. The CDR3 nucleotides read TGCGCCAGCAGTGGGCGGGGGGCCACAGATGCGCAGTATTTT.

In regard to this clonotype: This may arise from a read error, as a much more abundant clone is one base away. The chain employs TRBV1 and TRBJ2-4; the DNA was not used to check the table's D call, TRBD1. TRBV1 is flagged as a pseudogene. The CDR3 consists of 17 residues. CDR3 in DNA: TGCACCAGCAGCTCGACCACCCCCCGGAATAGGAAAAACATTCAGTACTTC. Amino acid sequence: CTSSSTTPRNRKNIQYF.

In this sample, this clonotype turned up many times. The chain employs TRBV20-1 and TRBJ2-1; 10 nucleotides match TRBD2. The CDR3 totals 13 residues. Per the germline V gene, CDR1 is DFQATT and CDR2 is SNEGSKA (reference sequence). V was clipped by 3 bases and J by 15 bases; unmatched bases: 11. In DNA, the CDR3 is TGCAGTGCTAGCCTAGCGGGGGCCCCTCAGGTGTTCTTC. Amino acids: CSASLAGAPQVFF.

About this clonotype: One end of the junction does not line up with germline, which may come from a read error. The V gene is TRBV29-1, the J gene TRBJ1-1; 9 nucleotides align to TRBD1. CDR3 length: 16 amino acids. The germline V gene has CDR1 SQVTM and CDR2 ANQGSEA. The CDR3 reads CSVVGQGRIQNTEALF. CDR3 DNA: TGCAGCGTTGTTGGACAGGGGAGGATACAGAACACTGAAGCTCTCTTT.

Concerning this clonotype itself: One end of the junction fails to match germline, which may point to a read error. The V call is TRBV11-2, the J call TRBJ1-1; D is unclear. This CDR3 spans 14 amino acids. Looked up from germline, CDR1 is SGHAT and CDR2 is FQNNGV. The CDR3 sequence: CTSSLVGSGTEAFF. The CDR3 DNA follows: TGTACCAGCAGCTTGGTCGGGAGTGGCACTGAAGCTTTCTTT. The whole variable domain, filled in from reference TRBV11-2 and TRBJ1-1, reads EAGVAQSPRYKIIEKRQSVAFWCNPISGHATLYWYQQILGQGPKLLIQFQNNGVVDDSQLPKDRFSAERLKGVDSTLKIQPAKLEDSAVYLCTSSLVGSGTEAFFGQGTRLTVV.

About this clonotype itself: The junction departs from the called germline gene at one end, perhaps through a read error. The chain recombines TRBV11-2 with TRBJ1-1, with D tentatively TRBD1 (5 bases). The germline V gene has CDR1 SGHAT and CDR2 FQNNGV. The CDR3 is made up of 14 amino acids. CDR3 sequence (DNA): TGTGCCAGCAGCTTTACGGGACCGATCACTGAAGCTTCCTTT. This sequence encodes CASSFTGPITEASF.

The CDR3 DNA reads as TGTGCCACAGGGGGCGACTATGGCTACACCTTC. It is translated as CATGGDYGYTF. This chain links TRBV24-1 with TRBJ1-2; 7 nucleotides line up with TRBD1. CDR3 length: 11 amino acids. The J segment lost 3 bases and the V segment lost 10 bases, leaving 1 base of the junction unmatched. From germline, CDR1 is KGHDR and CDR2 SFDVKD.

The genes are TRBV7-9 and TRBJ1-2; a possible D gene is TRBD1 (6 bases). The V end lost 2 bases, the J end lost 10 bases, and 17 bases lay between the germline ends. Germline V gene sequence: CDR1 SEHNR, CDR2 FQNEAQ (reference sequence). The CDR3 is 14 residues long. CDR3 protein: CASSLTAGARDYTF. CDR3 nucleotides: TGTGCCAGCAGCTTAACGGCGGGGGCCCGCGACTACACCTTC.